These 15 T cell receptor beta chains were all obtained from the same sample, sequenced in a study of blood T cell repertoires in COVID-19. Method: immunoSEQ multiplex PCR; TCRdb's copy keeps in-frame clones and lacks some. Among 250,000 to 300,000 clones listed, around 83% were seen once. The sequenced sample consisted of PBMCs or T cells enriched from blood (not recorded which). These receptors originate from a woman in her 50s who had been exposed to COVID-19.

The chain is built from TRBV19 and TRBJ1-6, with unresolved D. The CDR3 runs to 16 residues. Trimming pared 2 bases from V and 2 bases from J, leaving 10 bases between. Per the germline V gene, CDR1 is LNHDA and CDR2 is SQIVND (reference sequence). The CDR3 spells CASSIFRATYNSPLHF. The CDR3 nucleotides read TGTGCCAGTAGTATATTTCGAGCTACCTATAATTCACCCCTCCACTTT.

V usage is TRBV5-5 and J usage is TRBJ1-4; 7 bases line up with TRBD1. CDR1 is SGHKS and CDR2 is YYEKEE in the germline V gene (reference sequence). The CDR3 length is 14 residues. V shed 6 bases, J shed 5 bases, and the junction held 7 bases outside the gene matches. CDR3 sequence: CASTRGTVNEKLFF. CDR3 sequence (DNA): TGTGCCAGCACCCGAGGGACAGTGAATGAAAAACTGTTTTTT.

This clone was recorded only once. The sample holds other DNA sequences that translate to the same CDR3. The rearrangement links TRBV5-5 to TRBJ1-1; D uncertain. V dropped 0 bases and J dropped 3 bases, with 12 bases sitting between them. The germline V gene has CDR1 SGHKS and CDR2 YYEKEE (reference sequence). The CDR3 is made up of 15 amino acids. CDR3 residues: CASSLEGEGYTEAFF. The CDR3 nucleotides are TGTGCCAGCAGCTTGGAGGGAGAAGGGTACACTGAAGCTTTCTTT.

There are a few counts of this clone. The gene calls are TRBV19 and TRBJ2-1, with 10 nucleotides matching TRBD1. The germline gives CDR1 LNHDA, CDR2 SQIVND (reference sequence). This CDR3 comprises 14 residues. V was clipped by 6 bases and J by 8 bases; unmatched bases: 7. Here the CDR3 DNA reads TGTGCCAGTAGCCTGGGACAGGGGAGGGATGAGCAGTTCTTC. This encodes CASSLGQGRDEQFF.

A note on this clone: Other DNA variants within this sample encode the same CDR3. V usage is TRBV7-2 and J usage is TRBJ1-1; unclear D gene. Germline V lookup: CDR1 SGHTA, CDR2 FQGNSA. The CDR3 is 13 residues long. With 2 bases removed from V and 1 base from J, the gap between germline ends came to 5 bases. The DNA for the CDR3 is TGTGCCAGCAGCTTATCCCGGAACACTGAAGCTTTCTTT. Amino acids: CASSLSRNTEAFF.

The chain links TRBV5-1 to TRBJ1-6; 10 bases are a match to TRBD1. The CDR3 sequence is 17 residues long. Germline loops: CDR1 SGHRS, CDR2 YFSETQ. V shed 4 bases, J shed 1 base, and the junction held 5 bases outside the gene matches. As DNA, the CDR3 is TGCGCCAGCAGCCCGGGACAGGGGAGGTCCTATAATTCACCCCTCCACTTT. Amino acid sequence: CASSPGQGRSYNSPLHF.

The CDR3 sequence: CASSQDRRGIYGYTF. The CDR3 DNA reads as TGTGCCAGCAGCCAAGATCGGCGAGGGATCTATGGCTACACCTTC. The rearrangement joins TRBV14 to TRBJ1-2; the D is unclear. Germline V gives CDR1 SGHDN, CDR2 FVKESK. The CDR3 totals 15 residues. Between the trimmed V and J ends, which lost 0 bases and 4 bases, there was a span of 12 bases.

This sequence joins TRBV9 and TRBJ1-6; D gene unclear. Trimming left V 0 bases short and J 10 bases short, with 8 bases between. CDR3 length: 13 amino acids. Looked up from germline, CDR1 is SGDLS and CDR2 is YYNGEE. CDR3 coding DNA: TGTGCCAGCAGCGTAGGAGTAGAATCACCCCTCCACTTT. Translation: CASSVGVESPLHF.

V gene TRBV25-1 combines with J gene TRBJ1-1, with 8 positions matching TRBD1. The germline CDR1 and CDR2 sequences are MGHDK and SYGVNS. J lost 4 bases, V lost 4 bases, and 5 bases had no gene match. This CDR3 has 14 amino acids. This CDR3 is CASSGTRGPTEAFF. DNA of the CDR3: TGTGCCAGCAGTGGGACCAGGGGGCCCACTGAAGCTTTCTTT.

The CDR3 DNA sequence: TGTGCCAGCACCGAAACCGGGGGAGGGAACGAGCAGTACTTC. Its protein product is CASTETGGGNEQYF. The chain employs TRBV28 and TRBJ2-7, with 7 bases matching TRBD2. The CDR3 loop spans 14 amino acids. After removal of 7 bases from V and 5 bases from J, the junction contained 11 bases not matched to a gene. Germline-derived CDR1 and CDR2 are MDHEN and SYDVKM.

This sequence joins TRBV6-5 and TRBJ1-1, with 10 bases fitting TRBD1. The CDR3 covers 13 residues. CDR1 and CDR2 from the germline V gene are MNHEY and SVGAGI. V shed 2 bases, J shed 7 bases, and the junction held 1 base outside the gene matches. This CDR3 is CASSYDRGLEAFF. The CDR3 DNA follows: TGTGCCAGCAGTTACGACAGGGGGCTTGAAGCTTTCTTT.

J is TRBJ2-1 and V is TRBV7-9; 9 bases match TRBD2. Germline-derived CDR1 and CDR2 are SEHNR and FQNEAQ (reference sequence). Germline trimming cut 5 bases from V and 15 bases from J; bases unmatched to any gene: 11. The CDR3 consists of 13 residues. The CDR3 spells CASSPRGGVGLFF. DNA for the CDR3: TGTGCCAGCAGCCCGCGGGGGGGCGTCGGTTTGTTCTTC. Using reference TRBV7-9 and TRBJ2-1 for the parts outside the CDR3, the full variable domain is DTGVSQNPRHKITKRGQNVTFRCDPISEHNRLYWYRQTLGQGPEFLTYFQNEAQLEKSRLLSDRFSAERPKGSFSTLEIQRTEQGDSAMYLCASSPRGGVGLFFGPGTRLTVL.

The genes are TRBV6-5 and TRBJ2-1; D might be TRBD1 (6 bases). V was shortened by 7 bases and J by 0 bases, with 13 bases between the two germline ends. There are 15 residues in the CDR3. The germline V gene has CDR1 MNHEY and CDR2 SVGAGI. DNA of the CDR3: TGTGCCAGCACCCAAACAGGGAGCTCCTACAATGAGCAGTTCTTC. This gives the protein CASTQTGSSYNEQFF.

This sequence joins TRBV11-2 and TRBJ2-1; 10 bases match TRBD2. With V trimmed by 5 bases and J by 9 bases, 22 bases remained unmatched. CDR1 SGHAT and CDR2 FQNNGV come from the germline V gene. There are 19 residues in the CDR3. The CDR3 loop reads CASSPIPTGLALRVGEQFF. In DNA form, the CDR3 reads TGTGCCAGCAGCCCTATTCCGACGGGACTAGCGCTGCGGGTCGGTGAGCAGTTCTTC. The variable domain in full, completed from reference TRBV11-2 and TRBJ2-1, reads EAGVAQSPRYKIIEKRQSVAFWCNPISGHATLYWYQQILGQGPKLLIQFQNNGVVDDSQLPKDRFSAERLKGVDSTLKIQPAKLEDSAVYLCASSPIPTGLALRVGEQFFGPGTRLTVL.

CDR3 sequence: CATSGGNQPQHF. As DNA, the CDR3 is TGTGCCACCAGTGGCGGTAATCAGCCCCAGCATTTT. The rearrangement uses TRBV24-1 and TRBJ1-5; D not certain. Trimming removed 5 bases from V and 4 bases from J, with 5 bases in between. Germline CDR1 and CDR2: KGHDR and SFDVKD. The CDR3 length is 12 residues.